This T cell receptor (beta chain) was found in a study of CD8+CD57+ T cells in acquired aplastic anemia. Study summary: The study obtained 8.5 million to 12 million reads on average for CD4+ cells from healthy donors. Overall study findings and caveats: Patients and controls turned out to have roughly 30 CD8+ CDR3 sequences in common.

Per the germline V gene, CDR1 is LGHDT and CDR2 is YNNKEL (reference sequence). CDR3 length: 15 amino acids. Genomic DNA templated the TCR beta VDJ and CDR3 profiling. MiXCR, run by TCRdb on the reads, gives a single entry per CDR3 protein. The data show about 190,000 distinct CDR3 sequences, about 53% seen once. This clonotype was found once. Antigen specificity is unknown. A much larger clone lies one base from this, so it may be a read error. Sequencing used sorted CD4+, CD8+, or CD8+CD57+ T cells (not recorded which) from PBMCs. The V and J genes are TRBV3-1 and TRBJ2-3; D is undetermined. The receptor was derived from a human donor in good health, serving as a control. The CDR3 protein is CASSHWGSDTDAQYF. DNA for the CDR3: TGTGCCAGCAGCCACTGGGGAAGTGACACAGATGCGCAGTATTTT.